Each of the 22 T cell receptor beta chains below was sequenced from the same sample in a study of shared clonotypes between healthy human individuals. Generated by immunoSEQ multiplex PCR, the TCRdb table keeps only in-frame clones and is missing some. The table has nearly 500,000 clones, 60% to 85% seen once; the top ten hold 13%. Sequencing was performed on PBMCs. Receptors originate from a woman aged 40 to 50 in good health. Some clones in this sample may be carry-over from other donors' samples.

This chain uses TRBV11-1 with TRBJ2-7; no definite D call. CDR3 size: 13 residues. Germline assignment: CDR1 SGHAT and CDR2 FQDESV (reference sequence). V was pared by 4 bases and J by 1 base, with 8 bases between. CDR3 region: CASSSRRSYEQYF. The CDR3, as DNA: TGTGCCAGCAGCTCACGGCGGTCCTACGAGCAGTACTTC.

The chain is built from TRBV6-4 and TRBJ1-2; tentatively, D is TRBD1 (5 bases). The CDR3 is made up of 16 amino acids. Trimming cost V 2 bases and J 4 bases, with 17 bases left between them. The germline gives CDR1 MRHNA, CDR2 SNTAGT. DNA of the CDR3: TGTGCCAGCAGTGACAGACCTCAGGGTCCCGTCTATGGCTACACCTTC. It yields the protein CASSDRPQGPVYGYTF.

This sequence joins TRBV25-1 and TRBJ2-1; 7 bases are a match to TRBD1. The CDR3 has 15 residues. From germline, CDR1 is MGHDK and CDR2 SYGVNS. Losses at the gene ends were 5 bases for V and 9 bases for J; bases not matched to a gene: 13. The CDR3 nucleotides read TGTGCCAGCAGTCAACGAACCAAGGGGGCGGGTGAGCAGTTCTTC. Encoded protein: CASSQRTKGAGEQFF. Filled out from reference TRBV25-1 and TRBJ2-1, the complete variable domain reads EADIYQTPRYLVIGTGKKITLECSQTMGHDKMYWYQQDPGMELHLIHYSYGVNSTEKGDLSSESTVSRIRTEHFPLTLESARPSHTSQYLCASSQRTKGAGEQFFGPGTRLTVL.

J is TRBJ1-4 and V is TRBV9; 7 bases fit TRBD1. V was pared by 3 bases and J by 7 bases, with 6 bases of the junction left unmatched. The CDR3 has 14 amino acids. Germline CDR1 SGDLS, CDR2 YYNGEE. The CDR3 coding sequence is TGTGCCAGCAGCGCACAGGGGAGGAGTGAAAAACTGTTTTTT. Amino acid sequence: CASSAQGRSEKLFF.

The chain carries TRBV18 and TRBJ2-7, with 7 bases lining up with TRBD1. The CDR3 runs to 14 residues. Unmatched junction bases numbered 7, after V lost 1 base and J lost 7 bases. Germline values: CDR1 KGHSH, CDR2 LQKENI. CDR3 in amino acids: CASSPQQGPLEQYF. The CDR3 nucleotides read TGTGCCAGCTCACCACAACAGGGGCCCTTGGAGCAGTACTTC.

The CDR3 sequence is CASSLSGTAYEQYF. The DNA of the CDR3 is TGTGCCAGCAGTCTATCTGGGACCGCCTACGAGCAGTACTTC. The chain links TRBV6-6 to TRBJ2-7; the D call may be TRBD1 or TRBD2 (5 bases each). Germline CDR1 MNHNY, CDR2 SVGAGI (reference sequence). The CDR3 runs 14 residues. Trimming shortened V by 5 bases and J by 2 bases, and 13 bases separated the two germline ends.

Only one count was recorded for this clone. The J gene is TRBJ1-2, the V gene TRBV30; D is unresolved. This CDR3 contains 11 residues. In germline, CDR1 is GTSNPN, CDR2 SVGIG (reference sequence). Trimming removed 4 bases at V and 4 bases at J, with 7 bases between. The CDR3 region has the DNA TGTGCCTGGACGGACTTCTATGGCTACACCTTC. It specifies CAWTDFYGYTF.

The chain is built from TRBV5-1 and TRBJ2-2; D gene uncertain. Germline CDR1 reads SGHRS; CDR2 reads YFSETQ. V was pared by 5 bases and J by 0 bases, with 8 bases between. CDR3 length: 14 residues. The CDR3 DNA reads TGCGCCAGCAGTCGGGTAACGAACACCGGGGAGCTGTTTTTT. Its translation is CASSRVTNTGELFF.

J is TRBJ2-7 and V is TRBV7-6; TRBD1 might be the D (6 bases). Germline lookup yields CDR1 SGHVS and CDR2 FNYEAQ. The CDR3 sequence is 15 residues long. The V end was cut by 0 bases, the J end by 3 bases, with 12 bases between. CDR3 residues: CASSLAQGPRYEQYF. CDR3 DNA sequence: TGTGCCAGCAGCTTAGCACAGGGACCGCGCTACGAGCAGTACTTC. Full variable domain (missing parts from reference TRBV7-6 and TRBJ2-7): GAGVSQSPRYKVTKRGQDVALRCDPISGHVSLYWYRQALGQGPEFLTYFNYEAQQDKSGLPNDRFSAERPEGSISTLTIQRTEQRDSAMYRCASSLAQGPRYEQYFGPGTRLTVT.

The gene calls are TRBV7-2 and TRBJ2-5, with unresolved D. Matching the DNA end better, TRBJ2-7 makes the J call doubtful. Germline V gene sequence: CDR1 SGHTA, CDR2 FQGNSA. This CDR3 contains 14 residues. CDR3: CASGLGLYSYEQYF. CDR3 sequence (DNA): TGTGCCAGTGGCCTTGGGCTCTACTCCTACGAGCAGTACTTC.

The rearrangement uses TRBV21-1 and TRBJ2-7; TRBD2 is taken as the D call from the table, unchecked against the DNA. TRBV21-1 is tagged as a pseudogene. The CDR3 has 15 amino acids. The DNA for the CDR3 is TGTGCCAGCAGCAAAGGGACTAGCGGGAACTACGAGCAGTACTTC. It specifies CASSKGTSGNYEQYF.

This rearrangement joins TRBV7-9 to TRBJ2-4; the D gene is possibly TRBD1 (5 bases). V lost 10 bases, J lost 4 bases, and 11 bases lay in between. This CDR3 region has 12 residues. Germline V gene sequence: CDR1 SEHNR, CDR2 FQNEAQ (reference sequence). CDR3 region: CATQGRKNIQYF. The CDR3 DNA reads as TGTGCCACTCAGGGTAGGAAAAACATTCAGTACTTC.

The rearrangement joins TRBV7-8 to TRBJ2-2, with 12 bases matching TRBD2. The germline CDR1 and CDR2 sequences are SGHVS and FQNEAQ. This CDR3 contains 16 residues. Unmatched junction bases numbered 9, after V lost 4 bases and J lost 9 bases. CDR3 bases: TGTGCCAGCAGCTCGCTAGCGGGAGGGGGTTACCGGGAGCTGTTTTTT. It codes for CASSSLAGGGYRELFF.

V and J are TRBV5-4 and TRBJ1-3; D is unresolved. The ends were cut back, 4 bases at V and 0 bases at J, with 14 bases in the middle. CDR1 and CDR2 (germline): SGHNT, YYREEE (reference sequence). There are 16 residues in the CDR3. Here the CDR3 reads CASSLDTPVSGNTIYF. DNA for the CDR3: TGTGCCAGCAGCCTCGATACCCCCGTCTCTGGAAACACCATATATTTT.

As DNA, the CDR3 is TGCGCCAGCAGCTTGACAGGGGAAGGCTACACCTTC. Amino acid sequence: CASSLTGEGYTF. The rearrangement uses TRBV5-1 and TRBJ1-2, with 7 nucleotides matching TRBD1. Germline lookup yields CDR1 SGHRS and CDR2 YFSETQ. Unmatched junction bases numbered 2, after V lost 1 base and J lost 8 bases. The CDR3 length is 12 residues.

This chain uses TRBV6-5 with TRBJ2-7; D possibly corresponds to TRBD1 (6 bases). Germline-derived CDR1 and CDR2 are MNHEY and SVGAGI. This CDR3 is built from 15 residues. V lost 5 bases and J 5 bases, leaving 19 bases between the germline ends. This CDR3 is CASSPPGQAIHEQYF. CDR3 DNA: TGTGCCAGCAGTCCCCCGGGACAAGCAATCCACGAGCAGTACTTC.

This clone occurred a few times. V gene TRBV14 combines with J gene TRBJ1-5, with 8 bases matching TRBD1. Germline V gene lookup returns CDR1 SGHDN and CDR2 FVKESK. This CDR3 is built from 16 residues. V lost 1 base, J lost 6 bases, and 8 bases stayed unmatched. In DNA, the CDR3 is TGTGCCAGCAGCCAAGGATCAGGGGGCTCGGGTCAGCCCCAGCATTTT. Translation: CASSQGSGGSGQPQHF.

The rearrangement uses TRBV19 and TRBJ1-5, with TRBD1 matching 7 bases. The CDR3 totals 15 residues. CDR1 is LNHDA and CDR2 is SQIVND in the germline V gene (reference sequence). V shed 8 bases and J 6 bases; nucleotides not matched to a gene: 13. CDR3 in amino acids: CASAEDRDVSQPQHF. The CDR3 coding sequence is TGTGCCAGTGCCGAAGACAGGGATGTAAGTCAGCCCCAGCATTTT.

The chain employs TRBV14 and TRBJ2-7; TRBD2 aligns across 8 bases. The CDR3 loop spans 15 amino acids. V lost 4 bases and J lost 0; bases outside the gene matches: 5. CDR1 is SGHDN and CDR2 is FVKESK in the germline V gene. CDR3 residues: CASSLSSGSSYEQYF. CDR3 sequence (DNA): TGTGCCAGCAGCCTCTCTAGCGGGTCCTCCTACGAGCAGTACTTC.

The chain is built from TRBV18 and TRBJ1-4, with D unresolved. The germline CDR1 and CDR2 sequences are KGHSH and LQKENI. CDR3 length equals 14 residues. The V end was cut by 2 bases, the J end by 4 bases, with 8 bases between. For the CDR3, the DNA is TGTGCCAGCTCACCAACAGCAGATAATGAAAAACTGTTTTTT. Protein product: CASSPTADNEKLFF. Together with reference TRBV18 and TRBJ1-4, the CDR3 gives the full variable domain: NAGVMQNPRHLVRRRGQEARLRCSPMKGHSHVYWYRQLPEEGLKFMVYLQKENIIDESGMPKERFSAEFPKEGPSILRIQQVVRGDSAAYFCASSPTADNEKLFFGSGTQLSVL.

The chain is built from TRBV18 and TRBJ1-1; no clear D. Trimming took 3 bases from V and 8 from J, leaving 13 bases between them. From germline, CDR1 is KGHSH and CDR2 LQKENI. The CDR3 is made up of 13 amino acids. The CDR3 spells CASSPSGQNEAFF. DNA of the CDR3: TGTGCCAGCTCACCCTCGGGTCAGAACGAAGCTTTCTTT.

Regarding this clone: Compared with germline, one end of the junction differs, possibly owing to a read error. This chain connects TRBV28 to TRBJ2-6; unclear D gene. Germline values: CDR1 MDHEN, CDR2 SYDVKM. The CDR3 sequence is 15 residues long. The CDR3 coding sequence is TGTGCCAACAGTTTTGGAATCTCTGGGGCCAACGTCCTGACTTTC. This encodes CANSFGISGANVLTF.